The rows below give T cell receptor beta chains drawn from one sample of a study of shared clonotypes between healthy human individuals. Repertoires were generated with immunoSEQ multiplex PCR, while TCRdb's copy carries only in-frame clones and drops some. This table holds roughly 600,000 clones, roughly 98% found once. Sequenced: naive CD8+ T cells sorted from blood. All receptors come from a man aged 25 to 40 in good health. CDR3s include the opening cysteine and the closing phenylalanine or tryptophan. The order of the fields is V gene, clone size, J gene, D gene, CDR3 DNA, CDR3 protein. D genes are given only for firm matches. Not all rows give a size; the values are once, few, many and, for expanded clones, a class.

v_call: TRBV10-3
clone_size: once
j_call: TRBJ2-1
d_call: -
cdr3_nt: TGTGCCATCAGTGAGTCGAAACGGGGCGATGAGCAGTTCTTC
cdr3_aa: CAISESKRGDEQFF

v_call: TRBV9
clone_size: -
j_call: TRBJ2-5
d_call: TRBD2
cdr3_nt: TGTGCCAGCAGCCCCCCCTTGAGGGGAGGGCTAGAGACCCAGTACTTC
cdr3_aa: CASSPPLRGGLETQYF

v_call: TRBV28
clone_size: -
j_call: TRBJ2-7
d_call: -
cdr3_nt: TGTGCCAGCAGTTTGTACAGGGGGAGGGAAGAGCAGTACTTC
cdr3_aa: CASSLYRGREEQYF

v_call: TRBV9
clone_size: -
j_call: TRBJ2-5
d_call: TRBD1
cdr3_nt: TGTGCCAGCAGCGAAAGAGGGACAGGGGGGTGGGAGACCCAGTACTTC
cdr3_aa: CASSERGTGGWETQYF

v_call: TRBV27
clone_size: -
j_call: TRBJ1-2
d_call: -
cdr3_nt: TGTGCCAGCAGTTTATCGGTCGGGGCGTCCTATGGCTACACCTTC
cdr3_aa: CASSLSVGASYGYTF

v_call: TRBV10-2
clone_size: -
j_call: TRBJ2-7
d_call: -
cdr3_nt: TGCGCCAGCAGGGGGCAAGTAGTATCGTACGAGCAGTACTTC
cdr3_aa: CASRGQVVSYEQYF

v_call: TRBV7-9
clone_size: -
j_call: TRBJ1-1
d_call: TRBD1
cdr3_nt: TGTGCCAGCAGCTTAGATGCAGGGGGCACTGAAGCTTTCTTT
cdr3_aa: CASSLDAGGTEAFF

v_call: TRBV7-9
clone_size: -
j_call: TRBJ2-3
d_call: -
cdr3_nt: TGTGCCAGCACCCCGACCTCGGGGAGCACAGATACGCAGTATTTT
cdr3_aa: CASTPTSGSTDTQYF

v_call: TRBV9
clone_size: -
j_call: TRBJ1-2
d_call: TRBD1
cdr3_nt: TGTGCCAGCAGCACTCGGGACAGGGTAAATGGCTACACCTTC
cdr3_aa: CASSTRDRVNGYTF

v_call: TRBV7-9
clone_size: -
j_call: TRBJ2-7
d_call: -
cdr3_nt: TGTGCCAGCAGCTCCCGGGCCCCTATCTACGAGCAGTACTTC
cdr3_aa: CASSSRAPIYEQYF

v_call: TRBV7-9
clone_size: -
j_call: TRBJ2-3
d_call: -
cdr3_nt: TGTGCCAGCAGCTTAGTGTCCCCGGGGTTTGTTACGCAGTATTTT
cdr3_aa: CASSLVSPGFVTQYF

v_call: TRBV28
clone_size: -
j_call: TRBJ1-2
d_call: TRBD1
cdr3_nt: TGTGCCAGCAGTTTAGCAACCCGGGACAGGGCTTGGGTGTATGGCTACACCTTC
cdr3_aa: CASSLATRDRAWVYGYTF

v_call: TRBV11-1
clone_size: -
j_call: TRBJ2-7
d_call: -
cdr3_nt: TGTGCCAGCAGCTTAAGTGTAACAGCCTCCTACGAGCAGTACTTC
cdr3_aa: CASSLSVTASYEQYF

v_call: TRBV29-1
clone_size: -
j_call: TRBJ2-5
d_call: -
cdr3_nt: TGCAGCGGGGGTCGACTGGGGGAGACCCAGTACTTC
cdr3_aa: CSGGRLGETQYF

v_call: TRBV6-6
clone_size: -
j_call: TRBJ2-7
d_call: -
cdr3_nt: TGTGCCAGCAACGGACTACCAGGATACGAGCAGTACTTC
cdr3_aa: CASNGLPGYEQYF

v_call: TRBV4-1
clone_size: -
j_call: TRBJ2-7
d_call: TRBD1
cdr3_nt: TGCGCCAGCAGCCAGGGGACAGGGACCTACGAGCAGTACTTC
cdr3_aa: CASSQGTGTYEQYF

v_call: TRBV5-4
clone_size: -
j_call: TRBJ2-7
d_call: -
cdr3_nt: TGTGCCAGCAGCTTGCCGGGGGCCCCCTACGAGCAGTACTTC
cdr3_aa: CASSLPGAPYEQYF

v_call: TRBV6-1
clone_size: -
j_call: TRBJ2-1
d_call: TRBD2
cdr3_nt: TGTGCCAGCAAAGAACTAGCGGGGGGGAACAATGAGCAGTTCTTC
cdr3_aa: CASKELAGGNNEQFF

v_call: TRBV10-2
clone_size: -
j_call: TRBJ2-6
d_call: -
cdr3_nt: TGCGCCAGCAGTGAGTCCCCGCCCCCTAACCTCCACTCTGGGGCCAACGTCCTGACTTTC
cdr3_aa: CASSESPPPNLHSGANVLTF

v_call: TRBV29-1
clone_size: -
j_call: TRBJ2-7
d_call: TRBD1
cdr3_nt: TGCAGCGTTGGCACCGGGACAGGGAACCCCTACGAGCAGTACTTC
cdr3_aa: CSVGTGTGNPYEQYF

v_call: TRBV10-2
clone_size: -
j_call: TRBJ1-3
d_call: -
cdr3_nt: TGCGCCAGCAGTGACAGCTCTGGAAACACCATATATTTT
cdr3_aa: CASSDSSGNTIYF

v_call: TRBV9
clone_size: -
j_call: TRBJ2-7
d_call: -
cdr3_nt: TGTGCCAGCAGCGCCGACTACGAGCAGTACTTC
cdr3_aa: CASSADYEQYF

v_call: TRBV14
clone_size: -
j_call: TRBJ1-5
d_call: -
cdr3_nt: TGTGCCAGCAGCCAAGATTTCGGGGGTAGGAGTCAGCCCCAGCATTTT
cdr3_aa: CASSQDFGGRSQPQHF

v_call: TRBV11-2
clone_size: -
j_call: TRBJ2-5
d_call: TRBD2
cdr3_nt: TGTGCCAGCAGCTTATGGCTAGCGGGAGTGGGGGCCAAAGAGACCCAGTACTTC
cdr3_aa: CASSLWLAGVGAKETQYF

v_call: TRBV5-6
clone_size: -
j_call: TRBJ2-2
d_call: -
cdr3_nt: TGTGCCAGCAGCACAACATCCAGGGGGGTTATTAACACCGGGGAGCTGTTTTTT
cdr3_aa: CASSTTSRGVINTGELFF

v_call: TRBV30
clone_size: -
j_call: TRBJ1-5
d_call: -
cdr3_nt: TGTGCCTGGAGTTCTGTCAGCGGGCTTCAGCCCCAGCATTTT
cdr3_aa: CAWSSVSGLQPQHF

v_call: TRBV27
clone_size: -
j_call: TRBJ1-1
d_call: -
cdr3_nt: TGTGCCAGCAGTCCCGACCCTCTCACTGAAGCTTTCTTT
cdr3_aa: CASSPDPLTEAFF

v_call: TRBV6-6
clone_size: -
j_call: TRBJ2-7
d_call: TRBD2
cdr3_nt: TGTGCCAGCAAAACGGGACTAGCGAACCCCTCCTACGAGCAGTACTTC
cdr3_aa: CASKTGLANPSYEQYF

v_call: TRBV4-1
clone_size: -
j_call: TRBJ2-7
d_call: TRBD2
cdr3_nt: TGCGCCAGCAGCTCCGGCCCTGCCCAGCGGGGCCCCTACGAGCAGTACTTC
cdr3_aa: CASSSGPAQRGPYEQYF

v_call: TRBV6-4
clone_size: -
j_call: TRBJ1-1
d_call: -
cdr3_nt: TGTGCCAGCAGTGACGCTCTCGGGAAGTCAATGAACACTGAAGCTTTCTTT
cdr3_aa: CASSDALGKSMNTEAFF

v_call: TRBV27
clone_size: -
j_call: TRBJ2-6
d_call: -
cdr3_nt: TGTGCCAGCAGACCGGTTGTCGCCAACGTCCTGACTTTC
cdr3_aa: CASRPVVANVLTF

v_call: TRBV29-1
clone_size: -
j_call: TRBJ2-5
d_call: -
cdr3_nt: TGCAGCGTTGAAGATCTGCGGTACCAAGAGACCCAGTACTTC
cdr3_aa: CSVEDLRYQETQYF

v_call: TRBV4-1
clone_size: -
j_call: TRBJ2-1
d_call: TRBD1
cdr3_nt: TGCGCCAGCAGCCAGGAGCTCTTGAACAGGGGGTCGACAAATGAGCAGTTCTTC
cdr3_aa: CASSQELLNRGSTNEQFF

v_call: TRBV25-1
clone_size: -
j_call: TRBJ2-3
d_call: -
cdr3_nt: TGTGCCAGCAGTGAAAGGCCCATCACAGATACGCAGTATTTT
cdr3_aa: CASSERPITDTQYF

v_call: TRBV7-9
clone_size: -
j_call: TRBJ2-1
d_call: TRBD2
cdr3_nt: TGTGCCAGCAGCTCCAGAAGGGAGGGCCGAACTCTACAGAATGAGCAGTTCTTC
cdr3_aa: CASSSRREGRTLQNEQFF

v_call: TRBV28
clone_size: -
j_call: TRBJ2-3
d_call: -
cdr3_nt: TGTGCCAGCAGTTCCCCTCCGGCGCAGTATTTT
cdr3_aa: CASSSPPAQYF

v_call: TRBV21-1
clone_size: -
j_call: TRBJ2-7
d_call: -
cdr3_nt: TGTGCCAGCAGCAAAGGGAGGGGCGGGACCTACGAGCAGTACTTC
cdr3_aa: CASSKGRGGTYEQYF

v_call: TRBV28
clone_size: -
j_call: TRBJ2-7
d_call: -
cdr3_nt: TGTGCCAGCAGCATCCCGGGGAGCTCCTACGAGCAGTACTTC
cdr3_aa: CASSIPGSSYEQYF

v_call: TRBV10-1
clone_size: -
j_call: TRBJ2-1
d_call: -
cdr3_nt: TGCGCCAGCAGCCTCATCCGGGACTCCAATGAGCAGTTCTTC
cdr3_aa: CASSLIRDSNEQFF

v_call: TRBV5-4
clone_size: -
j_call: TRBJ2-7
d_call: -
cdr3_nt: TGTGCCAGCAGTTCCGAAGGGGCGGGCGAGCAGTACTTC
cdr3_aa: CASSSEGAGEQYF

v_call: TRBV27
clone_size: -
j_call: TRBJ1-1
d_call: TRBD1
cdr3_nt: TGTGCCAGCAGCCAACCCAGGGGGCGAGAAGCTTTCTTT
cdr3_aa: CASSQPRGREAFF

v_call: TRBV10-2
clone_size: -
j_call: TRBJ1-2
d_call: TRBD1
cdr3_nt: TGCGCCAGCAGTGGGACAGGTACTAACTATGGCTACACCTTC
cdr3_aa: CASSGTGTNYGYTF

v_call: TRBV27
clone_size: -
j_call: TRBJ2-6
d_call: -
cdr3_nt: TGTGCCAGCAGTCCATCTGGGGCCAACGTCCTGACTTTC
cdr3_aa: CASSPSGANVLTF

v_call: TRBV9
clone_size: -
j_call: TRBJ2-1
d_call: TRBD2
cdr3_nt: TGTGCCAGCAGCGTAGGAGGACTAGGGTACAATGAGCAGTTCTTC
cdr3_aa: CASSVGGLGYNEQFF

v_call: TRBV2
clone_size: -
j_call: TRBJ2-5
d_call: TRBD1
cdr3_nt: TGTGCCAGCAGAGCAGACAGGGGGCGCCGCGAGACCCAGTACTTC
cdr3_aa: CASRADRGRRETQYF

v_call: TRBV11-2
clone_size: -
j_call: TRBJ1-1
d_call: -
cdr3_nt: TGTGCCAGCAGCTTAGGACTTCGAGGGGAGGAAGACACTGAAGCTTTCTTT
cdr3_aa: CASSLGLRGEEDTEAFF

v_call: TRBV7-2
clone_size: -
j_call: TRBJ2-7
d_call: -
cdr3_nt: TGTGCCAGCAGCTTCCGCGGGCCCCCTAATGAGCAGTACTTC
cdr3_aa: CASSFRGPPNEQYF

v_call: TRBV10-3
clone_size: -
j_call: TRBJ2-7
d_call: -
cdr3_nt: TGTGCCATCAGTGAGTCGAGGGGGGGCAGGTACGAGCAGTACTTC
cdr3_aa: CAISESRGGRYEQYF

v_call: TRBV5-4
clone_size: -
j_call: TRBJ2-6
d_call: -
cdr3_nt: TGTGCCAGCAGCTTGGACGGAGGGAAATCTGGGGCCAACGTCCTGACTTTC
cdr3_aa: CASSLDGGKSGANVLTF

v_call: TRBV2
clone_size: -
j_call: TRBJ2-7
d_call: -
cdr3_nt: TGTGCAGTTATATCAGGCAGGGGCTACTACGAGCAGTACTTC
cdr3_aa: CAVISGRGYYEQYF

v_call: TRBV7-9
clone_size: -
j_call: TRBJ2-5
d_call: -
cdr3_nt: TGTGCCAGCAGACAAACCTCGGGACACCTGAACTTC
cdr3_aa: CASRQTSGHLNF